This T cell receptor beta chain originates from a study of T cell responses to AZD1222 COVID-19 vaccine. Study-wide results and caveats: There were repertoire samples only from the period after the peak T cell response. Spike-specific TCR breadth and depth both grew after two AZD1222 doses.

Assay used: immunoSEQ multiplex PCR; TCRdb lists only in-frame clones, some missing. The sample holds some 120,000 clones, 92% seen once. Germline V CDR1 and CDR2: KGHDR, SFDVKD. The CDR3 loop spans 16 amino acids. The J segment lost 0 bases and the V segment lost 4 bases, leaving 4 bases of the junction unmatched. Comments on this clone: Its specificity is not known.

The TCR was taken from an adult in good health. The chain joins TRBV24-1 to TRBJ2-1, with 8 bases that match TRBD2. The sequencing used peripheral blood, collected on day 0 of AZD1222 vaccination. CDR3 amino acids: CATSDSSGSSYNEQFF. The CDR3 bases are TGTGCCACCAGTGACTCCAGCGGGAGCTCCTACAATGAGCAGTTCTTC.